This T cell receptor (beta chain) was profiled in a study of OX40 agonist ivuxolimab in advanced cancers. The overall study: All patients had ivuxolimab intravenously every 2 weeks at 0.01 to 10 mg/kg. General study results and limits: Clones of CD4+ and CD8+ blood T cells grew by week 6 at doses of 0.1 to 3.0 mg/kg.

With regard to this clone: The antigen remains undetermined.

The data were produced by immunoSEQ multiplex PCR, yet TCRdb's version contains in-frame clones alone and is incomplete. The table includes just under 65,000 clones, roughly 89% detected once. Trimming took off 4 bases at V and 0 bases at J, with 14 bases between the two ends. CDR1 is SGHDT, CDR2 YYEEEE, per germline. CDR3 length: 17 amino acids. This material consisted of CD4+ or CD8+ T cells sorted from blood, taken in a trial of the OX40 agonist ivuxolimab. V is TRBV5-6 and J is TRBJ2-6; D is possibly TRBD1 (6 bases). The TCR originated in an adult with an advanced solid tumor such as melanoma, head and neck, liver or kidney cancer. CDR3: CASSGGGGLSGANVLTF. In DNA form, the CDR3 reads TGTGCCAGCAGCGGGGGCGGAGGACTCTCTGGGGCCAACGTCCTGACTTTC. Complete variable domain (other parts from reference TRBV5-6 and TRBJ2-6): DAGVTQSPTHLIKTRGQQVTLRCSPKSGHDTVSWYQQALGQGPQFIFQYYEEEERQRGNFPDRFSGHQFPNYSSELNVNALLLGDSALYLCASSGGGGLSGANVLTFGAGSRLTVL.